This TCR beta chain came from a study of blood T cells in healthy people across ages. Details on this clonotype: Its antigen is undetermined.

Regarding the study as a whole: The recorded TCR beta diversity per million T cells decreased in a roughly linear manner with age.

A J-beta primer mix and a sample-barcoded 5' primer were used in a second PCR of roughly 6 to 11 cycles. TCRdb redid the calling of the 5' RACE reads with MiXCR, one entry per CDR3 protein. This table has some 920,000 distinct CDR3 sequences, about 51% appearing once. This clonotype was sampled from a woman aged 60-75 years in good health. What was sequenced was blood.

CDR3 amino acids: CASNRDGTDTQYF. The CDR3 DNA follows: TGTGCCAGCAACCGGGACGGCACAGATACGCAGTATTTT. The chain links TRBV27 to TRBJ2-3; D possibly matches TRBD1 or TRBD2 (5 bases each). V lost 7 bases and J 1 base, leaving 9 bases between the germline ends. CDR3 length: 13 amino acids. Germline CDR1 reads MNHEY; CDR2 reads SMNVEV (reference sequence).